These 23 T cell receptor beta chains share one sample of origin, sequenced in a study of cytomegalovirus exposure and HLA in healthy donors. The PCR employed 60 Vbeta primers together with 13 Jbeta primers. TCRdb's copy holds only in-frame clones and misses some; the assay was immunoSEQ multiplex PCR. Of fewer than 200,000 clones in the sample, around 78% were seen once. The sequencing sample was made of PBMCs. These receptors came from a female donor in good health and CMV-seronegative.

DNA of the CDR3: TGTGCCAGCAGCTTACGGGGGGGCCCCGGGGAGCTGTTTTTT. Translation: CASSLRGGPGELFF. This sequence joins TRBV7-9 and TRBJ2-2; 8 bases map to TRBD2. CDR3 length: 14 residues. Trimming cost V 2 bases and J 6 bases; bases outside gene matches: 2. CDR1 SEHNR and CDR2 FQNEAQ come from the germline V gene (reference sequence).

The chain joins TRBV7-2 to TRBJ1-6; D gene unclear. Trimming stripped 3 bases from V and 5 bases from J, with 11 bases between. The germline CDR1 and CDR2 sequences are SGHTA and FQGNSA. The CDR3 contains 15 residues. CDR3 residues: CASSFPPTNNSPLHF. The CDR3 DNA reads TGTGCCAGCAGCTTCCCCCCTACTAATAATTCACCCCTCCACTTT.

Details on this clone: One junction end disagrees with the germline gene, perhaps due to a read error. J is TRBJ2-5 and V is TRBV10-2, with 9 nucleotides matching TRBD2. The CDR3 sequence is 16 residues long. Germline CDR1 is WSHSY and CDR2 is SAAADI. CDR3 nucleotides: TGCACCAGCAGTGTCCTGACTAGCGGAGAACAAGAGACCCAGTACTTC. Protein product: CTSSVLTSGEQETQYF.

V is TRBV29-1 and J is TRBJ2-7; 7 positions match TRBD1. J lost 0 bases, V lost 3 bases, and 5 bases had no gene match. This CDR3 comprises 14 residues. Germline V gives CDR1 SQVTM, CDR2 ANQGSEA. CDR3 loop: CSVEDRPFSYEQYF. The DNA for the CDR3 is TGCAGCGTTGAGGACAGGCCATTCTCCTACGAGCAGTACTTC.

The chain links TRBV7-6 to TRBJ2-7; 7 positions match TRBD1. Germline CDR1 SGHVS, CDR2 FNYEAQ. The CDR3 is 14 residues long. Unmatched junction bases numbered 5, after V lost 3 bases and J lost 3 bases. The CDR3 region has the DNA TGTGCCAGCAGCTTGGGTCAGGGGGTCTACGAGCAGTACTTC. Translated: CASSLGQGVYEQYF.

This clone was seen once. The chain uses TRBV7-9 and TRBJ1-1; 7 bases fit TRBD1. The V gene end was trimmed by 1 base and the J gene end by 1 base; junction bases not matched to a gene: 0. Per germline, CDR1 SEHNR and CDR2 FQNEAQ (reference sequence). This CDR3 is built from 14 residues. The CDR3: CASSLGDRNTEAFF. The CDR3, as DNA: TGTGCCAGCAGCTTAGGGGACAGGAACACTGAAGCTTTCTTT.

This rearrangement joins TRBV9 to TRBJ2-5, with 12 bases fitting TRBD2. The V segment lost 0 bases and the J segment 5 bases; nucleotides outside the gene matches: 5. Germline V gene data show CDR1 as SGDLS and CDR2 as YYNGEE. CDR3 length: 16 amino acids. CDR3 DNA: TGTGCCAGCAGCGTAGCTCTGGGGACTAGCGGGGAGACCCAGTACTTC. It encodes CASSVALGTSGETQYF.

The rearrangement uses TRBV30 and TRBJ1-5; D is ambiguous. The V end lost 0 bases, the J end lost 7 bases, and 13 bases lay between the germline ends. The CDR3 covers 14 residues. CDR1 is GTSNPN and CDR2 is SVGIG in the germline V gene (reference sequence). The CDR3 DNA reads TGTGCCTGGAGTGTGTCGGGGTCTGGACAGCCCCAGCATTTT. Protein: CAWSVSGSGQPQHF.

Here the CDR3 reads CASSPYYTDTQYF. The CDR3 nucleotides read TGTGCCAGCAGCCCTTACTACACAGATACGCAGTATTTT. The chain links TRBV7-2 to TRBJ2-3; D is unresolved. This CDR3 region has 13 residues. Germline V lookup: CDR1 SGHTA, CDR2 FQGNSA. V lost 5 bases, J lost 2 bases, and 8 bases lay in between. Together with reference TRBV7-2 and TRBJ2-3, the CDR3 gives the full variable domain: GAGVSQSPSNKVTEKGKDVELRCDPISGHTALYWYRQSLGQGLEFLIYFQGNSAPDKSGLPSDRFSAERTGGSVSTLTIQRTQQEDSAVYLCASSPYYTDTQYFGPGTRLTVL.

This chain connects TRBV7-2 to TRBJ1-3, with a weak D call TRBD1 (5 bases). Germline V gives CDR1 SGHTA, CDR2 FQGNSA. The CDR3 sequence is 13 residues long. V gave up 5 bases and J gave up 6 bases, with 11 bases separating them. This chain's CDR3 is CASSVGGTNTIYF. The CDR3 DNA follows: TGTGCCAGCAGCGTGGGAGGGACAAACACCATATATTTT.

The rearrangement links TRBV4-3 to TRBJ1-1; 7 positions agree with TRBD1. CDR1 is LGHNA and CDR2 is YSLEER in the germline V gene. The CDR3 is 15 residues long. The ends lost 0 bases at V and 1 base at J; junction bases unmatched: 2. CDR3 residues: CASSQDRQGNTEAFF. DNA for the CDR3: TGCGCCAGCAGCCAAGACAGACAGGGGAACACTGAAGCTTTCTTT.

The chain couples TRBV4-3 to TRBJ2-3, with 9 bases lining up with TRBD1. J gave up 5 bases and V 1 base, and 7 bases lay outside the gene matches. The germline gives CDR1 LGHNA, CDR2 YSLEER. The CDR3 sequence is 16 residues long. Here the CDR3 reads CASSQVRTGEKDTQYF. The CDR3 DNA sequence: TGCGCCAGCAGCCAAGTAAGGACAGGGGAGAAAGATACGCAGTATTTT.

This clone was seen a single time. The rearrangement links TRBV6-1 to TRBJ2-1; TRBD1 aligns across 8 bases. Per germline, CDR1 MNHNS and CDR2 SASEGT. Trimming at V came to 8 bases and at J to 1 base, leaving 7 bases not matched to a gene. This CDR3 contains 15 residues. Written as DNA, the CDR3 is TGTGCCAGCCAAACGGACAGGGTTTCCTACAATGAGCAGTTCTTC. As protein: CASQTDRVSYNEQFF.

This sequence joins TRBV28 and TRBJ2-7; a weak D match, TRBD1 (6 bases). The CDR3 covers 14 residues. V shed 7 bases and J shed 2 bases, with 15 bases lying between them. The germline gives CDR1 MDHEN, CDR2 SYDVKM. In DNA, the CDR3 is TGTGCCAGCACCCCCACAGGGAACCCCTACGAGCAGTACTTC. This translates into CASTPTGNPYEQYF.

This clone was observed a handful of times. In DNA form, the CDR3 reads TGTGCCAGCAGCTTAGGGCAGGGTGGTTTTGGCTATGGCTACACCTTC. Translation gives CASSLGQGGFGYGYTF. This chain uses TRBV7-2 with TRBJ1-2, with D tentatively TRBD1 (5 bases). The CDR3 consists of 16 residues. V dropped 1 base and J dropped 4 bases, with 16 bases sitting between them. Germline CDR1 SGHTA, CDR2 FQGNSA.

The CDR3 DNA is TGTGCCAGCAGCGTGACAGGCTCTACTGAAGCTTTCTTT. Protein: CASSVTGSTEAFF. The V and J genes are TRBV2 and TRBJ1-1; TRBD1 is a possible D gene (6 bases). In germline, CDR1 is SNHLY, CDR2 FYNNEI. V lost 6 bases and J 5 bases, leaving 13 bases between the germline ends. This CDR3 has 13 residues. The complete variable domain, with remaining parts taken from reference TRBV2 and TRBJ1-1, reads EPEVTQTPSHQVTQMGQEVILRCVPISNHLYFYWYRQILGQKVEFLVSFYNNEISEKSEIFDDQFSVERPDGSNFTLKIRSTKLEDSAMYFCASSVTGSTEAFFGQGTRLTVV.

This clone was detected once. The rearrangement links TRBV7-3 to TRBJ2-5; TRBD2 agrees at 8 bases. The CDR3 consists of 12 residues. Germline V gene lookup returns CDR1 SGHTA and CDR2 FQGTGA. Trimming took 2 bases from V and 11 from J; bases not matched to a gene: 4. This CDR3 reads CASSLDSGEQYF. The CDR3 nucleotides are TGTGCCAGCAGCTTAGATAGCGGGGAGCAGTACTTC.

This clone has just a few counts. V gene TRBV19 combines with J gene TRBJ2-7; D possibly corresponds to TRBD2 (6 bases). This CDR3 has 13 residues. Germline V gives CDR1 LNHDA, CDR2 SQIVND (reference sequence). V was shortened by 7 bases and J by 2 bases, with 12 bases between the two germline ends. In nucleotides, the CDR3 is TGTGCCAGTAAAGGCGGGGCAACCTACGAGCAGTACTTC. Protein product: CASKGGATYEQYF.

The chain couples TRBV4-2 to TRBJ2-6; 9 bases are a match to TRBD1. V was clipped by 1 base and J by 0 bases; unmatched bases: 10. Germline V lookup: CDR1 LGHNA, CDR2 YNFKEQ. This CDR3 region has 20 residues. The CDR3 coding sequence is TGTGCCAGCAGCCAAGGACAGGGGGGTTGGGGGATCTCTGGGGCCAACGTCCTGACTTTC. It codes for CASSQGQGGWGISGANVLTF.

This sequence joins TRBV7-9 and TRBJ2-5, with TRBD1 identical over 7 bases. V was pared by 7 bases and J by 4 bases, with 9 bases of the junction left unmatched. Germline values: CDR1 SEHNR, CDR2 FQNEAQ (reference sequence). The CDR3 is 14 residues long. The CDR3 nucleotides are TGTGCCAGCACCACGCCCGGGACAGTAGAGACCCAGTACTTC. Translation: CASTTPGTVETQYF.

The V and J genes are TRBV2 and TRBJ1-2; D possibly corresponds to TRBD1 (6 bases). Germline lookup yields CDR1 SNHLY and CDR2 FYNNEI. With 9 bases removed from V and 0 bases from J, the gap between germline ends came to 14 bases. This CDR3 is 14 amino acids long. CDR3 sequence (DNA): TGTGCCAGTTGTAGGACAGCCACTAACTATGGCTACACCTTC. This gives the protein CASCRTATNYGYTF.

The CDR3 DNA reads TGTGCCAGCAGCTTAATGAATTCTGGGGGAGGACCCCTCCACTTT. This translates into CASSLMNSGGGPLHF. The gene calls are TRBV7-2 and TRBJ1-6; D is possibly TRBD1 (5 bases). The germline V gene encodes CDR1 SGHTA and CDR2 FQGNSA. The CDR3 has 15 amino acids. V lost 2 bases to trimming and J lost 12 bases, with 17 bases between them.

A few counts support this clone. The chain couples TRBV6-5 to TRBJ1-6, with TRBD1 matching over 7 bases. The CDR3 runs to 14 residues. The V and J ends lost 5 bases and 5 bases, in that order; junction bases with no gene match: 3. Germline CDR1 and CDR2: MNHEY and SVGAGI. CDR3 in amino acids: CASSRQGDNSPLHF. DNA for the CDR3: TGTGCCAGCAGTCGCCAGGGGGATAATTCACCCCTCCACTTT.